Shown below are 22 T cell receptor beta chains from a single sample sequenced in a study of cytomegalovirus exposure and HLA in healthy donors. Only in-frame clones appear in the TCRdb table, and some are missing; sequencing was by immunoSEQ multiplex PCR. The sample includes about 240,000 clones, approximately 86% of them seen just once. The sample comprised PBMCs. The receptors shown here come from a woman aged 30 to 39 in good health and CMV-seropositive.

The chain joins TRBV5-1 to TRBJ2-1, with 7 bases fitting TRBD2. The germline V gene has CDR1 SGHRS and CDR2 YFSETQ. The junction had 13 bases not matched to a gene; V was cut back by 3 bases and J by 4 bases. This CDR3 spans 17 amino acids. This CDR3 reads CASSSGGGGSIYNEQFF. DNA for the CDR3: TGCGCCAGCAGCTCGGGAGGTGGCGGGAGTATTTACAATGAGCAGTTCTTC. The variable domain in full, with the rest retrieved from reference TRBV5-1 and TRBJ2-1, is KAGVTQTPRYLIKTRGQQVTLSCSPISGHRSVSWYQQTPGQGLQFLFEYFSETQRNKGNFPGRFSGRQFSNSRSEMNVSTLELGDSALYLCASSSGGGGSIYNEQFFGPGTRLTVL.

The chain has TRBV5-4 and TRBJ2-1; 12 bases map to TRBD2. CDR1 is SGHNT and CDR2 is YYREEE in the germline V gene (reference sequence). V dropped 2 bases and J dropped 3; count of bases not matched to a gene: 3. The CDR3 loop spans 16 amino acids. CDR3 nucleotides: TGTGCCAGCAGCTTCCAACTAGCGGGAGGCTACAATGAGCAGTTCTTC. Its translation: CASSFQLAGGYNEQFF.

This rearrangement joins TRBV7-9 to TRBJ2-1; 12 nucleotides match TRBD2. Trimming took 4 bases from V and 7 from J; bases not matched to a gene: 2. Germline lookup yields CDR1 SEHNR and CDR2 FQNEAQ (reference sequence). The CDR3 sequence is 14 residues long. Written as DNA, the CDR3 is TGTGCCAGCAGCTCTGGGACTAGCGGGAATGAGCAGTTCTTC. Protein: CASSSGTSGNEQFF.

The rearrangement links TRBV11-2 to TRBJ2-7; 7 nucleotides line up with TRBD1. CDR1 is SGHAT, CDR2 FQNNGV, per germline. Germline trimming cut 0 bases from V and 6 bases from J; bases unmatched to any gene: 11. The CDR3 is 16 amino acids. The CDR3 coding sequence is TGTGCCAGCAGCTTAGAGGGGAGACAGGGTTTCCCCGAGCAGTACTTC. This translates into CASSLEGRQGFPEQYF.

The V and J genes are TRBV7-9 and TRBJ2-5; TRBD1 agrees at 7 bases. V was clipped by 5 bases and J by 2 bases; unmatched bases: 5. The germline gives CDR1 SEHNR, CDR2 FQNEAQ (reference sequence). This CDR3 has 14 amino acids. For the CDR3, the DNA is TGTGCCAGCAGCCGATCAGGGGGTCAAGAGACCCAGTACTTC. Protein sequence: CASSRSGGQETQYF.

This clone was observed once. CDR3 sequence: CASSIRTSGSSYNEQFF. The DNA of the CDR3 is TGTGCCAGTAGTATCCGGACTAGCGGAAGCTCCTACAATGAGCAGTTCTTC. The chain carries TRBV19 and TRBJ2-1; 10 nucleotides line up with TRBD2. V shed 3 bases and J 0 bases; nucleotides not matched to a gene: 5. CDR3 length: 17 amino acids. Germline assignment: CDR1 LNHDA and CDR2 SQIVND (reference sequence).

This sequence joins TRBV29-1 and TRBJ2-2; a possible D gene is TRBD2 (5 bases). CDR1 is SQVTM and CDR2 is ANQGSEA in the germline V gene. The CDR3 covers 12 residues. V lost 4 bases, J lost 5 bases, and 8 bases lay in between. The CDR3 DNA follows: TGCAGCGTTGCGTGGAGGACCGGGGAGCTGTTTTTT. Protein sequence: CSVAWRTGELFF.

The rearrangement uses TRBV29-1 and TRBJ2-2; 8 nucleotides agree with TRBD2. The CDR3 has 15 residues. The germline V gene has CDR1 SQVTM and CDR2 ANQGSEA. J lost 1 base, V lost 4 bases, and 5 bases had no gene match. The CDR3 sequence is CSVAGAGGNTGELFF. The DNA for the CDR3 is TGCAGCGTTGCCGGGGCGGGAGGGAACACCGGGGAGCTGTTTTTT.

The chain is built from TRBV6-5 and TRBJ2-7; TRBD2 matches at 14 bases. Germline V lookup: CDR1 MNHEY, CDR2 SVGAGI. This CDR3 has 15 residues. Trimming cost V 4 bases and J 2 bases; bases outside gene matches: 1. In nucleotides, the CDR3 is TGTGCCAGCAGTTCGGGACTAGCGGGAGCCTACGAGCAGTACTTC. Its protein product is CASSSGLAGAYEQYF.

The CDR3 protein is CASSLETGVNQPQHF. In DNA, the CDR3 is TGCGCCAGCAGCTTGGAGACAGGCGTGAATCAGCCCCAGCATTTT. The chain links TRBV5-1 to TRBJ1-5, with a weak D call TRBD1 (6 bases). Germline V gene sequence: CDR1 SGHRS, CDR2 YFSETQ. This CDR3 has 15 amino acids. V shed 0 bases and J shed 4 bases, with 11 bases lying between them.

The rearrangement uses TRBV6-1 and TRBJ2-7; a weak D match, TRBD2 (6 bases). This CDR3 region has 16 residues. V lost 3 bases and J lost 2, with 17 bases in between. Germline values: CDR1 MNHNS, CDR2 SASEGT. The CDR3 loop is CASSDPAGRTTYEQYF. The DNA for the CDR3 is TGTGCCAGCAGTGACCCCGCGGGGCGTACAACCTACGAGCAGTACTTC.

The table lists this clone with many counts. The rearrangement uses TRBV7-8 and TRBJ1-4, with TRBD1 identical over 7 bases. V trimming: 5 bases; J trimming: 8 bases; junction bases outside the gene matches: 11. CDR3 length: 15 residues. CDR1 and CDR2 from the germline V gene are SGHVS and FQNEAQ. CDR3 DNA sequence: TGTGCCAGCAGCGCCGAACAGGGGCCTTGGGAAAAACTGTTTTTT. Protein product: CASSAEQGPWEKLFF.

V is TRBV5-1 and J is TRBJ1-1, with TRBD1 matching over 9 bases. With V trimmed by 3 bases and J by 3 bases, 6 bases remained unmatched. The CDR3 loop spans 15 amino acids. Per the germline V gene, CDR1 is SGHRS and CDR2 is YFSETQ. The CDR3 is CASSWGTGFDTEAFF. In DNA, the CDR3 is TGCGCCAGCAGCTGGGGGACAGGGTTCGACACTGAAGCTTTCTTT.

The chain employs TRBV28 and TRBJ2-4; D is unclear. The germline gives CDR1 MDHEN, CDR2 SYDVKM. This CDR3 has 11 amino acids. With 7 bases removed from V and 3 bases from J, the gap between germline ends came to 4 bases. The CDR3 loop reads CASTGKNIQYF. CDR3 nucleotide sequence: TGTGCCAGCACCGGCAAAAACATTCAGTACTTC.

The chain is built from TRBV28 and TRBJ1-2; D is undetermined. V was pared by 5 bases and J by 8 bases, with 18 bases between. Per the germline V gene, CDR1 is MDHEN and CDR2 is SYDVKM. This CDR3 is 14 amino acids long. The DNA for the CDR3 is TGTGCCAGCAGTCCCCCTACTGAGGAGAGGGGCTACACCTTC. It specifies CASSPPTEERGYTF.

This chain uses TRBV5-1 with TRBJ2-2; the D is unclear. The CDR3 runs 14 residues. Trimming pared 0 bases from V and 6 bases from J, leaving 9 bases between. Germline CDR1 reads SGHRS; CDR2 reads YFSETQ. The CDR3 DNA sequence: TGCGCCAGCAGCTTGGAGCCGGTTTCCGGGGAGCTGTTTTTT. Its translation is CASSLEPVSGELFF.

The chain carries TRBV5-1 and TRBJ2-3; D ambiguous. Germline values: CDR1 SGHRS, CDR2 YFSETQ. Trimming took 1 base from V and 3 from J, leaving 6 bases between them. This CDR3 is built from 13 residues. In DNA form, the CDR3 reads TGCGCCAGCAGCTTGTACCAGACAGATACGCAGTATTTT. Amino acids: CASSLYQTDTQYF.

The gene calls are TRBV25-1 and TRBJ2-7; 10 bases match TRBD2. The CDR3 has 15 amino acids. Germline V gives CDR1 MGHDK, CDR2 SYGVNS. V dropped 3 bases and J dropped 2; count of bases not matched to a gene: 4. CDR3 sequence: CASSDSGRPAYEQYF. The CDR3 DNA reads as TGTGCCAGCAGTGATAGCGGGAGGCCCGCCTACGAGCAGTACTTC.

The V and J genes are TRBV6-1 and TRBJ2-1; possible D gene TRBD2, 6 bases. The CDR3 runs to 12 residues. Trimming removed 5 bases at V and 7 bases at J, with 9 bases between. The germline V gene has CDR1 MNHNS and CDR2 SASEGT. CDR3 coding DNA: TGTGCCAGCAGTTTTGCGGGGAATGAGCAGTTCTTC. Amino acids: CASSFAGNEQFF.

J is TRBJ2-7 and V is TRBV6-5; maybe TRBD1 (5 bases). V lost 0 bases and J 5 bases, leaving 11 bases between the germline ends. Germline CDR1 is MNHEY and CDR2 is SVGAGI. The CDR3 runs 14 residues. The CDR3 coding sequence is TGTGCCAGCAGTTACTCGACAGCGTCGGACGAGCAGTACTTC. It codes for CASSYSTASDEQYF.

V gene TRBV28 combines with J gene TRBJ2-1, with 7 bases matching TRBD1. In germline, CDR1 is MDHEN, CDR2 SYDVKM. After removal of 6 bases from V and 8 bases from J, the junction contained 7 bases not matched to a gene. The CDR3 has 13 amino acids. CDR3 DNA sequence: TGTGCCAGCAGAGGAAACAGGGGCCATGAGCAGTTCTTC. Translated: CASRGNRGHEQFF.

The chain has TRBV28 and TRBJ2-7; TRBD1 matches at 7 bases. J gave up 1 base and V 7 bases, and 7 bases lay outside the gene matches. The germline V gene has CDR1 MDHEN and CDR2 SYDVKM. The CDR3 loop spans 14 amino acids. CDR3 protein: CASIGGSGSYEQYF. For the CDR3, the DNA is TGTGCCAGCATAGGGGGCTCAGGATCCTACGAGCAGTACTTC.